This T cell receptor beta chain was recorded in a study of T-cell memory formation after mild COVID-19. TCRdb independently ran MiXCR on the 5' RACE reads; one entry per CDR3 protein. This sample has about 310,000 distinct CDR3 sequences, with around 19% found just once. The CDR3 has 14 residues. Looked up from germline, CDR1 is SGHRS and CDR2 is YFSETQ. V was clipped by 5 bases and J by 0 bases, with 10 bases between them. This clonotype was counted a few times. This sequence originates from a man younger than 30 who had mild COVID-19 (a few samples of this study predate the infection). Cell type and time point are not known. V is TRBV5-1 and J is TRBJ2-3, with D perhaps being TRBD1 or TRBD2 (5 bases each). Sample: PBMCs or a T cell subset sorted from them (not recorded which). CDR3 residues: CASRPGPSTDTQYF. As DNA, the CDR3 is TGCGCCAGCAGGCCGGGACCGAGCACAGATACGCAGTATTTT.